A single sample gave rise to the 22 T cell receptor beta chains below, sequenced in a study of control samples from healthy donors and cancer patients (dated by TCRdb to 2020 to 2022). Receptor libraries were prepared by the immunoSEQ multiplex PCR assay. Not all clones reach the TCRdb copy of this immuneACCESS table, which keeps in-frame sequences only. Checked studies attribute under half of the gap to unresolved V genes and leave the rest unexplained. This sample is represented by 120,000 or so clones; 85% to 90% of them were singletons. The ten largest clones represent roughly 4% of the sample. The sample was PBMCs. These receptors all come from a woman aged 60-75 years with lung cancer.

In the case of this clone: Other DNA sequences in the same sample also yield this CDR3. This sequence joins TRBV5-6 and TRBJ2-7, with D unclear. V was clipped by 3 bases and J by 3 bases, with 4 bases between them. CDR3 size: 11 residues. CDR1 and CDR2 from the germline V gene are SGHDT and YYEEEE. This chain's CDR3 is CASSSYYEQYF. CDR3 coding DNA: TGTGCCAGCAGCTCCTACTACGAGCAGTACTTC.

The chain uses TRBV9 and TRBJ2-1; 8 bases map to TRBD2. Germline lookup yields CDR1 SGDLS and CDR2 YYNGEE. Losses at the gene ends were 1 base for V and 4 bases for J; bases not matched to a gene: 4. The CDR3 has 15 amino acids. The CDR3 spells CASSVQLAAYNEQFF. CDR3 coding DNA: TGTGCCAGCAGCGTACAACTAGCGGCATACAATGAGCAGTTCTTC.

The chain carries TRBV6-5 and TRBJ2-7; perhaps TRBD1 as D (6 bases). The CDR3 covers 15 residues. The germline V and J ends were trimmed by 0 bases and 0 bases, with 9 bases remaining between them. In germline, CDR1 is MNHEY, CDR2 SVGAGI. The CDR3 sequence is CASSYSWTDSYEQYF. Written as DNA, the CDR3 is TGTGCCAGCAGTTACTCGTGGACAGACTCCTACGAGCAGTACTTC.

This chain joins TRBV24-1 and TRBJ2-5, with 10 bases matching TRBD1. CDR1 KGHDR and CDR2 SFDVKD come from the germline V gene. CDR3 length: 16 amino acids. V gave up 3 bases and J gave up 5 bases; unmatched junction bases: 8. CDR3 sequence: CATSDVGTGVTETQYF. DNA for the CDR3: TGTGCCACCAGTGATGTCGGGACAGGGGTTACGGAGACCCAGTACTTC.

The genes are TRBV7-9 and TRBJ1-2, with D possibly being TRBD1 (5 bases). The length of the CDR3 is 13 residues. Looked up from germline, CDR1 is SEHNR and CDR2 is FQNEAQ (reference sequence). V lost 5 bases, J lost 4 bases, and 11 bases lay in between. This CDR3 reads CASSRGTFYGYTF. The CDR3, as DNA: TGTGCCAGCAGCCGCGGGACCTTCTATGGCTACACCTTC. Full variable domain (remainder filled in from reference TRBV7-9 and TRBJ1-2): DTGVSQNPRHKITKRGQNVTFRCDPISEHNRLYWYRQTLGQGPEFLTYFQNEAQLEKSRLLSDRFSAERPKGSFSTLEIQRTEQGDSAMYLCASSRGTFYGYTFGSGTRLTVV.

This clone was recorded a few times. This sequence joins TRBV18 and TRBJ1-2; perhaps TRBD1 as D (6 bases). CDR1 and CDR2 from the germline V gene are KGHSH and LQKENI. With 5 bases removed from V and 4 bases from J, the gap between germline ends came to 17 bases. The CDR3 length is 15 residues. CDR3 residues: CASSSQGQNSYGYTF. DNA for the CDR3: TGTGCCAGCTCATCACAGGGCCAAAACTCCTATGGCTACACCTTC.

This chain uses TRBV18 with TRBJ2-7, with D perhaps assigned TRBD1 or TRBD2 (6 bases each). The V end lost 4 bases, the J end lost 6 bases, and 19 bases lay between the germline ends. CDR1 and CDR2 from the germline V gene are KGHSH and LQKENI. The CDR3 is made up of 15 amino acids. The CDR3 sequence: CASSQSTEGGGEQYF. The CDR3 bases are TGTGCCAGCTCACAATCGACAGAGGGGGGAGGCGAGCAGTACTTC.

The rearrangement uses TRBV19 and TRBJ2-7; TRBD2 matches 14 bases. This CDR3 is built from 15 residues. Germline CDR1 is LNHDA and CDR2 is SQIVND (reference sequence). J was trimmed by 0 bases and V by 5 bases; bases with no gene match: 0. CDR3: CASSGLAGGSYEQYF. In nucleotides, the CDR3 is TGTGCCAGTAGTGGACTAGCGGGAGGCTCCTACGAGCAGTACTTC.

For this clone: Other DNA variants within this sample encode the same CDR3. The chain couples TRBV19 to TRBJ1-2, with D unclear. Germline values: CDR1 LNHDA, CDR2 SQIVND (reference sequence). Trimming took 3 bases from V and 1 from J, leaving 9 bases between them. This CDR3 spans 14 amino acids. Here the CDR3 DNA reads TGTGCCAGTAGTATTAACGGGGATAACTATGGCTACACCTTC. It translates to CASSINGDNYGYTF.

V is TRBV12-5 and J is TRBJ2-5; possible D gene TRBD2, 7 bases. V shed 3 bases and J shed 1 base, with 18 bases lying between them. The CDR3 totals 17 residues. Per germline, CDR1 LGHNT and CDR2 FRNRAP. In nucleotides, the CDR3 is TGTGCTAGTGGTTTAGGTGGGGGGGCCCCTCCCCAAGAGACCCAGTACTTC. It encodes CASGLGGGAPPQETQYF.

The J gene is TRBJ1-1, the V gene TRBV2; D unresolved. V was clipped by 2 bases and J by 10 bases, with 17 bases between them. This CDR3 is built from 14 residues. Germline V gene lookup returns CDR1 SNHLY and CDR2 FYNNEI. The CDR3 region is CASSEISGRERAFF. CDR3 bases: TGTGCCAGCAGTGAAATATCGGGGAGAGAAAGAGCTTTCTTT.

This CDR3 is CASSFGMEDTEAFF. In DNA form, the CDR3 reads TGCGCCAGCAGCTTTGGAATGGAGGACACTGAAGCTTTCTTT. The V call is TRBV5-1, the J call TRBJ1-1; D remains ambiguous. The V end lost 2 bases, the J end lost 3 bases, and 11 bases lay between the germline ends. CDR1 and CDR2 from the germline V gene are SGHRS and YFSETQ. This CDR3 has 14 residues.

This rearrangement joins TRBV5-1 to TRBJ1-1; no definite D call. This CDR3 has 14 amino acids. Deletions cut 0 bases from V and 3 bases from J, with 9 bases between. Germline CDR1 is SGHRS and CDR2 is YFSETQ. This CDR3 is CASSLAVSHTEAFF. The DNA for the CDR3 is TGCGCCAGCAGCTTGGCCGTGTCACACACTGAAGCTTTCTTT.

Comments on this clone: The junction does not match germline at one end; this may be a read error. The chain is built from TRBV5-4 and TRBJ1-1; D gene ambiguous. Germline CDR1 is SGHNT and CDR2 is YYREEE (reference sequence). The CDR3 runs 14 residues. The DNA for the CDR3 is TGTGCCAGCACCTTGGAGGAGGAGAACACTGAAGCTTTCTTT. As protein: CASTLEEENTEAFF.

The J gene is TRBJ2-1, the V gene TRBV11-3; 15 nucleotides line up with TRBD2. V shed 5 bases, J shed 13 bases, and the junction held 15 bases outside the gene matches. This CDR3 comprises 17 residues. Germline CDR1 reads SGHNT; CDR2 reads YENEEA. CDR3 sequence: CASSRDRTSGRAGRQFF. CDR3 nucleotide sequence: TGTGCCAGCAGCCGCGACAGGACTAGCGGGAGGGCCGGGCGACAGTTCTTC.

The chain has TRBV9 and TRBJ2-3; 12 bases fit TRBD2. The J segment lost 1 base and the V segment lost 3 bases, leaving 3 bases of the junction unmatched. This CDR3 is built from 16 residues. CDR1 and CDR2 from the germline V gene are SGDLS and YYNGEE. The CDR3 loop is CASSALAGGGTDTQYF. CDR3 coding DNA: TGTGCCAGCAGCGCGCTAGCGGGGGGGGGCACAGATACGCAGTATTTT.

The chain links TRBV19 to TRBJ2-7, with 7 positions matching TRBD2. Germline lookup yields CDR1 LNHDA and CDR2 SQIVND (reference sequence). The J segment lost 6 bases and the V segment lost 3 bases, leaving 8 bases of the junction unmatched. This CDR3 comprises 14 residues. The CDR3 nucleotides read TGTGCCAGTAGTATTCGGGGGGTGTCAGGCGAGCAGTACTTC. This encodes CASSIRGVSGEQYF.

The sample holds one count of this clone. V gene TRBV9 combines with J gene TRBJ2-7; D gene ambiguous. The length of the CDR3 is 15 residues. V dropped 0 bases and J dropped 2 bases, with 12 bases sitting between them. Germline V CDR1 and CDR2: SGDLS, YYNGEE. CDR3 amino acids: CASSVDARPTYEQYF. The CDR3 nucleotides read TGTGCCAGCAGCGTAGACGCAAGACCCACCTACGAGCAGTACTTC.

The chain links TRBV7-9 to TRBJ2-1; 8 nucleotides agree with TRBD1. This CDR3 is built from 15 residues. Germline V gene data show CDR1 as SEHNR and CDR2 as FQNEAQ (reference sequence). With V trimmed by 10 bases and J by 3 bases, 11 bases remained unmatched. This CDR3 reads CATRSGGEFYNEQFF. Here the CDR3 DNA reads TGTGCCACCCGCTCAGGGGGCGAATTCTACAATGAGCAGTTCTTC.

The genes are TRBV3-1 (or the pseudogene TRBV3-2) and TRBJ1-5; D call uncertain. Looked up from germline, CDR1 is LGHDT and CDR2 is YNNKEL (reference sequence). CDR3 length: 17 amino acids. V was clipped by 0 bases and J by 2 bases, with 14 bases between them. CDR3 bases: TGTGCCAGCAGCCAAGAAGGCGGCTGGGTTGGCAATCAGCCCCAGCATTTT. Translating gives CASSQEGGWVGNQPQHF.

The gene calls are TRBV7-2 and TRBJ2-3, with 11 bases fitting TRBD2. J lost 4 bases, V lost 5 bases, and 8 bases had no gene match. Germline V gene lookup returns CDR1 SGHTA and CDR2 FQGNSA. The CDR3 is 16 amino acids. The CDR3 DNA is TGTGCCAGCAGCGTCTATCTAGCGGGAGGCTCAGATACGCAGTATTTT. This encodes CASSVYLAGGSDTQYF.

The chain joins TRBV5-8 to TRBJ1-5, with TRBD1 identical over 7 bases. This CDR3 spans 15 amino acids. From germline, CDR1 is SGHTS and CDR2 YDEGEE. V dropped 2 bases and J dropped 7; count of bases not matched to a gene: 9. The CDR3 region has the DNA TGTGCCAGCAGCTTCCCAGGGGGGAGTCGGCAGCCCCAGCATTTT. Protein product: CASSFPGGSRQPQHF.